The entry below describes one T cell receptor beta chain. Researchers sorted participants into cohorts using their self-reported clinical history. Recovered status in Cohort 3 required two negative PCRs, clearance, or symptom resolution. This entry is derived from a study of blood T cell repertoires in COVID-19. This CDR3 has 12 amino acids. The V gene end was trimmed by 8 bases and the J gene end by 6 bases; junction bases not matched to a gene: 6. Germline V gene data show CDR1 as MDHEN and CDR2 as SYDVKM. Authors' data handling: Using reference gene primer amplification, nucleated cell counts were estimated. Measured with immunoSEQ multiplex PCR; TCRdb has only the in-frame clones, and not every one. That table furnishes V, J and clone size, whereas the DNA furnished D and trimming. The data hold about 160,000 clones, with roughly 80% observed a single time.

This sequence originates from a woman aged 50 to 60 who had recovered from COVID-19. The chain employs TRBV28 and TRBJ1-1; 7 bases are a match to TRBD1. Sequencing was done on a sample of PBMCs or T cells enriched from blood (not recorded which). The CDR3 nucleotides read TGTGCCAGCTGGGCCCAGGGGGCTGAAGCTTTCTTT. This encodes CASWAQGAEAFF.